Each of the 26 T cell receptor beta chains below was sequenced from the same sample in a study of OX40 agonist ivuxolimab in advanced cancers. The table came from immunoSEQ multiplex PCR; TCRdb's copy has only in-frame clones and leaves some out. The top ten clones hold about 4.7% of a sample with 42,000 or so clones, 85% to 90% of them seen once. This specimen consisted of CD4+ or CD8+ T cells sorted from blood, obtained in a trial of the OX40 agonist ivuxolimab. Receptors were obtained from an adult with an advanced solid tumor such as melanoma, head and neck, liver or kidney cancer.

The chain joins TRBV29-1 to TRBJ1-1; 11 nucleotides line up with TRBD1. This CDR3 comprises 13 residues. Germline trimming cut 6 bases from V and 5 bases from J; bases unmatched to any gene: 5. From germline, CDR1 is SQVTM and CDR2 ANQGSEA. The DNA for the CDR3 is TGCAGCGTCCCCGGGACAGGGGGGACTGAAGCTTTCTTT. Protein product: CSVPGTGGTEAFF.

The chain recombines TRBV6-1 with TRBJ1-1, with D possibly being TRBD1 (5 bases). Trimming took off 2 bases at V and 4 bases at J, with 14 bases between the two ends. The CDR3 is 15 residues long. Looked up from germline, CDR1 is MNHNS and CDR2 is SASEGT. CDR3 DNA: TGTGCCAGCAGTGAACCCCCAGGGCGGGTCACTGAAGCTTTCTTT. Translated: CASSEPPGRVTEAFF.

This chain connects TRBV6-1 to TRBJ2-5; D possibly corresponds to TRBD1 (6 bases). This CDR3 contains 15 residues. Per germline, CDR1 MNHNS and CDR2 SASEGT. Trimming removed 4 bases at V and 2 bases at J, with 14 bases between. This chain's CDR3 is CASSVLGTTQETQYF. The CDR3 region has the DNA TGTGCCAGCAGTGTCCTCGGGACAACTCAAGAGACCCAGTACTTC.

This rearrangement joins TRBV10-2 to TRBJ1-4, with D possibly TRBD1 on 5 matching bases. V gave up 3 bases and J gave up 6 bases, with 5 bases separating them. CDR1 WSHSY and CDR2 SAAADI come from the germline V gene. This CDR3 has 12 amino acids. DNA for the CDR3: TGCGCCAGCAGTGACAGGGATGAAAAACTGTTTTTT. It yields the protein CASSDRDEKLFF.

The chain links TRBV6-1 to TRBJ2-1; D possibly corresponds to TRBD2 (5 bases). The germline gives CDR1 MNHNS, CDR2 SASEGT. The CDR3 contains 13 residues. V lost 1 base and J 7 bases, leaving 8 bases between the germline ends. The CDR3 DNA is TGTGCCAGCAGTGAAGGACCGGGAAATGAGCAGTTCTTC. It encodes CASSEGPGNEQFF.

The genes are TRBV28 and TRBJ2-1; D is unresolved. Germline V CDR1 and CDR2: MDHEN, SYDVKM. The germline V and J ends were trimmed by 7 bases and 6 bases, with 13 bases remaining between them. This CDR3 is 13 amino acids long. CDR3 protein: CASNSPQINEQFF. CDR3 in DNA: TGTGCCAGCAACTCCCCACAAATCAATGAGCAGTTCTTC. The full variable domain, rest sourced from reference TRBV28 and TRBJ2-1, is DVKVTQSSRYLVKRTGEKVFLECVQDMDHENMFWYRQDPGLGLRLIYFSYDVKMKEKGDIPEGYSVSREKKERFSLILESASTNQTSMYLCASNSPQINEQFFGPGTRLTVL.

This clone was seen more than once but under ten times. A far larger clone differs by one base, so this is likely a read error. Other nucleotide sequences in the sample specify the same CDR3. The chain recombines TRBV4-1 with TRBJ2-3, with a tentative D call TRBD2 (6 bases). V was cut by 0 bases and J by 2 bases, with 12 bases left in between. Germline CDR1 and CDR2: MGHRA and YSYEKL. The CDR3 sequence is 16 residues long. The CDR3 sequence: CASSQEQGGVTDTQYF. CDR3 nucleotide sequence: TGCGCCAGCAGCCAAGAGCAGGGAGGCGTCACAGATACGCAGTATTTT.

The chain's CDR3 is CASSLRTAVINTEAFF. In DNA form, the CDR3 reads TGTGCCAGTAGCCTCCGGACGGCAGTCATAAACACTGAAGCTTTCTTT. V gene TRBV19 combines with J gene TRBJ1-1; D is unresolved. The germline V gene has CDR1 LNHDA and CDR2 SQIVND (reference sequence). The CDR3 contains 16 residues. V gave up 6 bases and J gave up 2 bases, with 19 bases separating them.

The rearrangement links TRBV20-1 to TRBJ2-7; a weak D match, TRBD2 (5 bases). The length of the CDR3 is 10 residues. Trimming cost V 6 bases and J 7 bases, with 10 bases left between them. The germline V gene encodes CDR1 DFQATT and CDR2 SNEGSKA (reference sequence). The CDR3 spells CSATEGEQYF. The DNA for the CDR3 is TGCAGTGCGACTGAGGGTGAGCAGTACTTC.

V and J are TRBV6-1 and TRBJ2-1, with 13 bases matching TRBD2. Germline V gives CDR1 MNHNS, CDR2 SASEGT. This CDR3 comprises 16 residues. J was trimmed by 7 bases and V by 2 bases; bases with no gene match: 5. CDR3 DNA sequence: TGTGCCAGCAGTGAACGAGGGACTAGCGGGATTAATGAGCAGTTCTTC. Amino acids: CASSERGTSGINEQFF.

This sequence joins TRBV28 and TRBJ1-5; D not certain. Germline CDR1 is MDHEN and CDR2 is SYDVKM. The CDR3 spans 15 residues. Deletions cut 5 bases from V and 2 bases from J, with 13 bases between. For the CDR3, the DNA is TGTGCCAGCAGTACCATATTATCTGGCAATCAGCCCCAGCATTTT. This translates into CASSTILSGNQPQHF.

The chain recombines TRBV10-3 with TRBJ2-5; D remains ambiguous. Per germline, CDR1 ENHRY and CDR2 SYGVKD. With 1 base removed from V and 1 base from J, the gap between germline ends came to 4 bases. The CDR3 runs 13 residues. The CDR3 loop is CAISELGQETQYF. CDR3 coding DNA: TGTGCCATCAGTGAGTTAGGCCAAGAGACCCAGTACTTC.

This clone appeared a single time. The chain uses TRBV5-1 and TRBJ2-7; D possibly corresponds to TRBD2 (6 bases). With 3 bases removed from V and 3 bases from J, the gap between germline ends came to 19 bases. The CDR3 runs to 16 residues. Per the germline V gene, CDR1 is SGHRS and CDR2 is YFSETQ. As DNA, the CDR3 is TGCGCCAGCAGCTCCTTAGCGGCAGGTACCAACTACGAGCAGTACTTC. Protein: CASSSLAAGTNYEQYF.

CDR3 residues: CSVGTGTTNEKLFF. In DNA, the CDR3 is TGCAGCGTTGGGACAGGAACCACTAATGAAAAACTGTTTTTT. V and J are TRBV29-1 and TRBJ1-4, with 7 positions matching TRBD1. Trimming at V came to 4 bases and at J to 2 bases, leaving 4 bases not matched to a gene. Germline lookup yields CDR1 SQVTM and CDR2 ANQGSEA. There are 14 residues in the CDR3.

V is TRBV12-5 and J is TRBJ2-3, with TRBD2 identical over 10 bases. This CDR3 has 15 amino acids. Germline CDR1 LGHNT, CDR2 FRNRAP. J gave up 3 bases and V 3 bases, and 3 bases lay outside the gene matches. The CDR3 loop is CASGFTSGTTDTQYF. For the CDR3, the DNA is TGTGCTAGTGGTTTTACTAGCGGGACGACAGATACGCAGTATTTT.

The genes are TRBV2 and TRBJ1-5, with 9 positions matching TRBD1. This CDR3 has 14 amino acids. Germline CDR1 and CDR2: SNHLY and FYNNEI. V lost 4 bases and J lost 4; bases outside the gene matches: 2. CDR3 nucleotides: TGTGCCAGCAGTGCGACAGGGGGGAATCAGCCCCAGCATTTT. Its translation: CASSATGGNQPQHF.

The rearrangement joins TRBV7-9 to TRBJ1-4, with D possibly TRBD1 on 5 matching bases. The CDR3 runs to 15 residues. The V end was cut by 3 bases, the J end by 7 bases, with 15 bases between. Germline V lookup: CDR1 SEHNR, CDR2 FQNEAQ (reference sequence). The CDR3 coding sequence is TGTGCCAGCAGCTTCTCTCAGGGTGAGGGTGAAAAACTGTTTTTT. It is translated as CASSFSQGEGEKLFF.

This clone was picked up one time. V and J are TRBV28 and TRBJ1-3, with D perhaps matching TRBD1 (5 bases). Between the trimmed V and J ends, which lost 3 bases and 0 bases, there was a span of 9 bases. Germline V gives CDR1 MDHEN, CDR2 SYDVKM. The CDR3 totals 15 residues. The chain's CDR3 is CASSFGGASGNTIYF. CDR3 sequence (DNA): TGTGCCAGCAGTTTTGGGGGAGCCTCTGGAAACACCATATATTTT.

CDR3 nucleotide sequence: TGTGCCAGCAAGGTAGGGCACTACTACGAGCAGTACTTC. Protein: CASKVGHYYEQYF. The rearrangement links TRBV2 to TRBJ2-7; D gene unclear. This CDR3 is built from 13 residues. Germline V gene sequence: CDR1 SNHLY, CDR2 FYNNEI. Trimming cost V 7 bases and J 3 bases, with 13 bases left between them.

The chain links TRBV19 to TRBJ1-5; possible D gene TRBD1, 5 bases. Germline loops: CDR1 LNHDA, CDR2 SQIVND (reference sequence). The V end was cut by 8 bases, the J end by 0 bases, with 8 bases between. CDR3 size: 13 residues. For the CDR3, the DNA is TGTGCCAGTCGGACATTTAGCAATCAGCCCCAGCATTTT. Translation gives CASRTFSNQPQHF.

This chain connects TRBV5-1 to TRBJ2-5; possibly TRBD1 for D (6 bases). Per germline, CDR1 SGHRS and CDR2 YFSETQ. The germline V and J ends were trimmed by 4 bases and 1 base, with 11 bases remaining between them. The CDR3 totals 14 residues. CDR3 residues: CASSQGQPQETQYF. CDR3 coding DNA: TGCGCCAGCAGCCAGGGACAACCCCAAGAGACCCAGTACTTC.

The rearrangement links TRBV19 to TRBJ2-5, with D possibly TRBD2 on 6 matching bases. Between the trimmed V and J ends, which lost 9 bases and 3 bases, there was a span of 14 bases. The CDR3 has 13 residues. The germline gives CDR1 LNHDA, CDR2 SQIVND (reference sequence). The CDR3 is CASAALAEETQYF. The CDR3 nucleotides are TGTGCCAGCGCGGCCTTAGCGGAAGAGACCCAGTACTTC. Supplemented by reference TRBV19 and TRBJ2-5, the full variable domain reads DGGITQSPKYLFRKEGQNVTLSCEQNLNHDAMYWYRQDPGQGLRLIYYSQIVNDFQKGDIAEGYSVSREKKESFPLTVTSAQKNPTAFYLCASAALAEETQYFGPGTRLLVL.

The rearrangement uses TRBV19 and TRBJ1-5; D is uncertain. The V end was cut by 5 bases, the J end by 1 base, with 12 bases between. Germline V gene sequence: CDR1 LNHDA, CDR2 SQIVND (reference sequence). This CDR3 is 15 amino acids long. CDR3 sequence reads: CASSPLDESNQPQHF. The CDR3 DNA is TGTGCCAGTAGTCCCCTTGACGAAAGCAATCAGCCCCAGCATTTT.

The chain has TRBV21-1 and TRBJ2-1; the table assigns TRBD1, which was not confirmed against the DNA. TRBV21-1 is a pseudogene. CDR3 length equals 15 residues. The CDR3 here is CASSPDREGYNEQFF. CDR3 sequence (DNA): TGTGCCAGCAGCCCGGACAGGGAAGGCTACAATGAGCAGTTCTTC.

The J gene is TRBJ2-2, the V gene TRBV19; no definite D call. The CDR3 runs 12 residues. Germline CDR1 reads LNHDA; CDR2 reads SQIVND (reference sequence). V was shortened by 4 bases and J by 3 bases, with 3 bases between the two germline ends. In nucleotides, the CDR3 is TGTGCCAGTAGTACAGACACCGGGGAGCTGTTTTTT. It translates to CASSTDTGELFF. The full variable domain, rest sourced from reference TRBV19 and TRBJ2-2, is DGGITQSPKYLFRKEGQNVTLSCEQNLNHDAMYWYRQDPGQGLRLIYYSQIVNDFQKGDIAEGYSVSREKKESFPLTVTSAQKNPTAFYLCASSTDTGELFFGEGSRLTVL.

This chain joins TRBV27 and TRBJ1-4, with D possibly matching TRBD1 (6 bases). Germline lookup yields CDR1 MNHEY and CDR2 SMNVEV (reference sequence). The CDR3 runs 17 residues. V lost 4 bases and J lost 0, with 15 bases in between. The CDR3 sequence is CASSSDSDPATNEKLFF. The DNA of the CDR3 is TGTGCCAGCAGTTCGGACAGCGATCCTGCAACTAATGAAAAACTGTTTTTT.